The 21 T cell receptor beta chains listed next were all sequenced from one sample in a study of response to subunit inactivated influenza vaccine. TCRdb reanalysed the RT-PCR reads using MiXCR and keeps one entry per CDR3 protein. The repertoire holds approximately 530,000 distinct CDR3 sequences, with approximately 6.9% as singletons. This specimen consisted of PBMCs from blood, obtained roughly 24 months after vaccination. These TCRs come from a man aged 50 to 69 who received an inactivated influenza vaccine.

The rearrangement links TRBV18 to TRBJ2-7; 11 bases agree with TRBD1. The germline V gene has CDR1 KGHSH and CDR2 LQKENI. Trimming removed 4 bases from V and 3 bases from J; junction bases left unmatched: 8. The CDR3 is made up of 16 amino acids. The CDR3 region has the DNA TGTGCCAGCTCACTATACTCCGGGACAGGGGGCTACGAGCAGTACTTC. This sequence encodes CASSLYSGTGGYEQYF. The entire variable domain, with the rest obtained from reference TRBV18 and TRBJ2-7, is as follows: NAGVMQNPRHLVRRRGQEARLRCSPMKGHSHVYWYRQLPEEGLKFMVYLQKENIIDESGMPKERFSAEFPKEGPSILRIQQVVRGDSAAYFCASSLYSGTGGYEQYFGPGTRLTVT.

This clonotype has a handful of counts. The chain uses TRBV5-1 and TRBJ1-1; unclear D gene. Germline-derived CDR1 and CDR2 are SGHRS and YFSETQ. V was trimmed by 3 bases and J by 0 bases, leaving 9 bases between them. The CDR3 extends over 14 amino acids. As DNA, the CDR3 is TGCGCCAGCAGCTCTCTGGAAATGAACACTGAAGCTTTCTTT. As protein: CASSSLEMNTEAFF.

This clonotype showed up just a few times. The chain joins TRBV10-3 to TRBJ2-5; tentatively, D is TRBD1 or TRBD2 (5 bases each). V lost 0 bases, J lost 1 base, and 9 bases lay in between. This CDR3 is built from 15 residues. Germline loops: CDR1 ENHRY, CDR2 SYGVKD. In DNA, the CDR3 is TGTGCCATCAGTGAGTCGAGGGGCAGCCAAGAGACCCAGTACTTC. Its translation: CAISESRGSQETQYF.

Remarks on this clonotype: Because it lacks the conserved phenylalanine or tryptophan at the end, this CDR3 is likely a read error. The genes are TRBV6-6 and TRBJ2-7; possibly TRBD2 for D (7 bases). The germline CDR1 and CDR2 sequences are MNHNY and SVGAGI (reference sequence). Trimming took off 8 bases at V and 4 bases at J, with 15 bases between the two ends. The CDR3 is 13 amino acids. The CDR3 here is CASRLGGAYEQYS. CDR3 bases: TGTGCCAGCCGTCTAGGGGGGGCATACGAGCAGTACTCC.

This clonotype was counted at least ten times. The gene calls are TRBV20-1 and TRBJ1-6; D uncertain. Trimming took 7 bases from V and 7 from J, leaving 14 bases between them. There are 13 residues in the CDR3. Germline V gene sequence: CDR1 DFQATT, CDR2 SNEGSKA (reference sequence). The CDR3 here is CSGIGRINSPLHF. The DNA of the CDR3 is TGCAGTGGAATCGGACGGATAAATTCACCCCTCCACTTT.

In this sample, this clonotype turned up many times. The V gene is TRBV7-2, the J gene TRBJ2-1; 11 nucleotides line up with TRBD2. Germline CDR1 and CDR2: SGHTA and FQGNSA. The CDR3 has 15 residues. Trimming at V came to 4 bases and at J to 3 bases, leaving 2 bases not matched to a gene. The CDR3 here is CASSSSGGYYNEQFF. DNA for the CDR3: TGTGCCAGCAGCTCTAGCGGGGGGTACTACAATGAGCAGTTCTTC.

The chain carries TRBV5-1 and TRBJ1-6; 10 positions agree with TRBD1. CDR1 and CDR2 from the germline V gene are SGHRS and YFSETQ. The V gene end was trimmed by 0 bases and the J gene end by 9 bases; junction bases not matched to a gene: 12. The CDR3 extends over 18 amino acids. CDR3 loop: CASSLGAGQGGYGSPLHF. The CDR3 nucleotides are TGCGCCAGCAGCTTGGGGGCCGGACAGGGGGGTTATGGTTCACCCCTCCACTTT.

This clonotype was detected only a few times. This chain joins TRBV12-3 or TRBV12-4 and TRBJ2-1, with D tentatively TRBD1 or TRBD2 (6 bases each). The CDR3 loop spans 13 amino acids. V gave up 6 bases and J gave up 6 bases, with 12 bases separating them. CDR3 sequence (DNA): TGTGCCAGCAGCCCCGGGGGCCTCAATGAGCAGTTCTTC. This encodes CASSPGGLNEQFF.

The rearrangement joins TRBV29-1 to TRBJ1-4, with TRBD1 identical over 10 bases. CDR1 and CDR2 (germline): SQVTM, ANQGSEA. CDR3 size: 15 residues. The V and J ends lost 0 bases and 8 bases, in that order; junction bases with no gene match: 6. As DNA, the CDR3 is TGCAGCGTTGAAGACAGACAGGGGGCAGCGGAAAAACTGTTTTTT. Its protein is CSVEDRQGAAEKLFF. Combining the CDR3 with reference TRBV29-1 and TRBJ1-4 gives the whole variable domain SAVISQKPSRDICQRGTSLTIQCQVDSQVTMMFWYRQQPGQSLTLIATANQGSEATYESGFVIDKFPISRPNLTFSTLTVSNMSPEDSSIYLCSVEDRQGAAEKLFFGSGTQLSVL.

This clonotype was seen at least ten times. The DNA for the CDR3 is TGTGCCATCAGTCGACTAGCGGAGAACACCGGGGAGCTGTTTTTT. It encodes CAISRLAENTGELFF. The V gene is TRBV10-3, the J gene TRBJ2-2, with 9 bases identical to TRBD2. Germline V gives CDR1 ENHRY, CDR2 SYGVKD. The CDR3 runs 15 residues. V was pared by 5 bases and J by 1 base, with 2 bases of the junction left unmatched.

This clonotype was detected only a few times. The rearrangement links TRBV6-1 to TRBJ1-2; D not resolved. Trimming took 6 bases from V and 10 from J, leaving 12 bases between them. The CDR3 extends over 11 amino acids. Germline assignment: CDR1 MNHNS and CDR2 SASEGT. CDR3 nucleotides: TGTGCCAGCAGGGCCCTACGTGACTACACCTTC. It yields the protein CASRALRDYTF.

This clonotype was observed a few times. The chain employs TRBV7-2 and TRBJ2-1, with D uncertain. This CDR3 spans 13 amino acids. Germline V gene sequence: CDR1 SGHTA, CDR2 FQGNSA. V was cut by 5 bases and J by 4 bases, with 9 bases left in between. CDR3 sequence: CASSPRRYNEQFF. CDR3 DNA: TGTGCCAGCAGCCCCCGGCGGTACAATGAGCAGTTCTTC.

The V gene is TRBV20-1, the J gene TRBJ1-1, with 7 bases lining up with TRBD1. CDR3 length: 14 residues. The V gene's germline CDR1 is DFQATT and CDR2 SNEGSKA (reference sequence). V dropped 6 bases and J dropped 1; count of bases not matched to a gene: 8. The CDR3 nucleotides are TGCAGTGCCCGTACCCGGGACAGGAACACTGAAGCTTTCTTT. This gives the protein CSARTRDRNTEAFF.

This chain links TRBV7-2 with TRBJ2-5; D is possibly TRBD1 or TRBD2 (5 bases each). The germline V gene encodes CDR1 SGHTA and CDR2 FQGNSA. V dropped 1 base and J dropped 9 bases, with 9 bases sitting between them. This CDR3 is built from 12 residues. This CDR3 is CASSLEEGPQYF. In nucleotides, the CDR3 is TGTGCCAGCAGCTTAGAAGAGGGGCCCCAGTACTTC.

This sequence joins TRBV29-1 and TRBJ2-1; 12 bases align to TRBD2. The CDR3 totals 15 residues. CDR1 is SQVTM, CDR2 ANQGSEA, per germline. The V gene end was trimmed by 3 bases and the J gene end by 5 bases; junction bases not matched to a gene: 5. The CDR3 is CSVDASGRANNEQFF. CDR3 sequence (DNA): TGCAGCGTTGATGCTAGCGGGAGGGCTAACAATGAGCAGTTCTTC.

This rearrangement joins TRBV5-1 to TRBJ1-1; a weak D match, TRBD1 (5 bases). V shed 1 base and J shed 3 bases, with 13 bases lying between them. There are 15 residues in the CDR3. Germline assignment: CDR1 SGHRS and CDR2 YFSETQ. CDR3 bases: TGCGCCAGCAGCTTGACAGGACTAGGGGACACTGAAGCTTTCTTT. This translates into CASSLTGLGDTEAFF. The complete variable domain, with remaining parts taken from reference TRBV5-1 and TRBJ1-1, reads KAGVTQTPRYLIKTRGQQVTLSCSPISGHRSVSWYQQTPGQGLQFLFEYFSETQRNKGNFPGRFSGRQFSNSRSEMNVSTLELGDSALYLCASSLTGLGDTEAFFGQGTRLTVV.

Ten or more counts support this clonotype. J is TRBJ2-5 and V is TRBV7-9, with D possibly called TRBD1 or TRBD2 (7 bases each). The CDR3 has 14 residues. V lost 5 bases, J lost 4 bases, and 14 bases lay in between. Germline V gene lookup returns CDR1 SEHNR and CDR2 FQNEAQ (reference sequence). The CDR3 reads CASSRDREGETQYF. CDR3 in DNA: TGTGCCAGCAGCCGCGACAGGGAGGGAGAGACCCAGTACTTC.

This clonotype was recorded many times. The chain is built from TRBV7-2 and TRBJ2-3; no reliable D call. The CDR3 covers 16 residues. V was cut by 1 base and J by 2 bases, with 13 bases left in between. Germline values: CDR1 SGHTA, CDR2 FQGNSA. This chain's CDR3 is CASSLVGDWNTDTQYF. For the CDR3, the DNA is TGTGCCAGCAGCTTAGTTGGCGACTGGAACACAGATACGCAGTATTTT. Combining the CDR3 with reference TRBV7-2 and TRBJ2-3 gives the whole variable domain GAGVSQSPSNKVTEKGKDVELRCDPISGHTALYWYRQSLGQGLEFLIYFQGNSAPDKSGLPSDRFSAERTGGSVSTLTIQRTQQEDSAVYLCASSLVGDWNTDTQYFGPGTRLTVL.

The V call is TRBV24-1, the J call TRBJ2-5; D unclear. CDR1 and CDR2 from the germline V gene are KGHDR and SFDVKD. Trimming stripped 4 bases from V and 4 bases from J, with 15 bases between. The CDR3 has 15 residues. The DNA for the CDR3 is TGTGCCACCAGTGAACCCCGAGAGGTGGGAGAGACCCAGTACTTC. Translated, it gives CATSEPREVGETQYF.

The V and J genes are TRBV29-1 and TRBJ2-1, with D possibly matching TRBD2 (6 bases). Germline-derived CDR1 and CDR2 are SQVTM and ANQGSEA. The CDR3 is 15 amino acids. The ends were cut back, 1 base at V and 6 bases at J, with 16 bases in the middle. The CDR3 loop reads CSVEGVGVAANEQFF. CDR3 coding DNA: TGCAGCGTTGAAGGGGTCGGGGTAGCGGCCAATGAGCAGTTCTTC.

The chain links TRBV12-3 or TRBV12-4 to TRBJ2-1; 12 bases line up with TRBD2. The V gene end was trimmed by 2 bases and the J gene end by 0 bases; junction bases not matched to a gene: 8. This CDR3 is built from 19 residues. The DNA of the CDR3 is TGTGCCAGCAGTTTAAGGCTAGCGGGAGGGCGATACTCCTACAATGAGCAGTTCTTC. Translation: CASSLRLAGGRYSYNEQFF.